This record looks at one T cell receptor beta chain sequence and its context. As yet, its antigen is unknown. The length of the CDR3 is 14 residues. The germline CDR1 and CDR2 sequences are LGHNA and YNFKEQ. Trimming removed 2 bases from V and 8 bases from J, with 10 bases in between. The source of the sample is a study of T cell responses to AZD1222 COVID-19 vaccine. Data came from immunoSEQ multiplex PCR; TCRdb stores just in-frame clones and leaves some out. The sample lists roughly 120,000 clones, 87% occurring once. Whole-study results and caveats: The donor cohort was predominantly white British with a female majority, and clonal diversity may have been underestimated. Per reports, nearly half of all spike-specific TCRs target regions that are unmutated in variants.

This chain connects TRBV4-2 to TRBJ1-6; D remains unclear. The source is an adult in good health. The source material was peripheral blood, sampled on day 0 of AZD1222 vaccination. In DNA form, the CDR3 reads TGTGCCAGCAGCCAACAACCCGGGGATTCACCCCTCCACTTT. Translated: CASSQQPGDSPLHF.